This is a list of T cell receptor beta chains from one sample in a study of blood T cell repertoires in COVID-19. TCRdb's table, derived via immunoSEQ multiplex PCR, lists solely in-frame clones and lacks some. The sample shows 250,000 to 300,000 clones, about 82% of them seen only once. The sample consisted of peripheral blood. The receptors stem from a man over 45 with active or convalescent COVID-19. Both conserved end residues are part of each CDR3. Fields, in order: J gene, V gene, clone size, D gene, CDR3 DNA, CDR3 protein. A D gene is named only where the DNA matches it firmly. Some rows have no size entry. The others give once, few or many, or a class for an expanded clone.

J: TRBJ2-7
V: TRBV28
size: -
D: TRBD2
DNA: TGTGCCAGCTCACCCGCTGGCCGGGAGGACGAGCAGTACTTC
CDR3: CASSPAGREDEQYF

J: TRBJ1-3
V: TRBV2
size: -
D: -
DNA: TGTGCCAGCAAGAGGGATACGGGAAACACCATATATTTT
CDR3: CASKRDTGNTIYF

J: TRBJ2-5
V: TRBV7-8
size: -
D: -
DNA: TGTGCCAGCAGCTTTGGTATAGGGGCCACCCCGAGGGAGACCCAGTACTTC
CDR3: CASSFGIGATPRETQYF

J: TRBJ2-2
V: TRBV4-1
size: -
D: -
DNA: TGCGCCAGCAGCCAACAACTAGGACTGAACACCGGGGAGCTGTTTTTT
CDR3: CASSQQLGLNTGELFF

J: TRBJ1-5
V: TRBV15
size: -
D: -
DNA: TGTGCCACCAGCCCCGGGACTTACAGCAATCAGCCCCAGCATTTT
CDR3: CATSPGTYSNQPQHF

J: TRBJ1-6
V: TRBV3-1/TRBV3-2
size: -
D: TRBD1
DNA: TGTGCCAGCAGCCGGACAGGAAGATCGAGCTCCTATAATTCACCCCTCCACTTT
CDR3: CASSRTGRSSSYNSPLHF

J: TRBJ2-7
V: TRBV7-2
size: -
D: TRBD2
DNA: TGTGCCAGCAGCTTAGGTCTAGCGGGAGTAGGCGAGCAGTACTTC
CDR3: CASSLGLAGVGEQYF

J: TRBJ1-3
V: TRBV7-2
size: -
D: -
DNA: TGTGCCAGCAGCCTACAGGGCTCGCTAGGAAACACCATATATTTT
CDR3: CASSLQGSLGNTIYF

J: TRBJ2-1
V: TRBV19
size: -
D: TRBD1
DNA: TGTGCCAGTAGTACAGACAGGGGCTATGAGCAGTTCTTC
CDR3: CASSTDRGYEQFF

J: TRBJ1-2
V: TRBV28
size: -
D: -
DNA: TGTGCCAGCAGTTTATCAGTCTCCTATGGCTACACCTTC
CDR3: CASSLSVSYGYTF

J: TRBJ2-1
V: TRBV6-2/TRBV6-3
size: -
D: -
DNA: TGTGCCAGCAGTTACGCTTTTGCCAGGGCTGGATCCTACAATGAGCAGTTCTTC
CDR3: CASSYAFARAGSYNEQFF

J: TRBJ2-1
V: TRBV18
size: -
D: TRBD2
DNA: TGTGCCAGCTCACCCCTACTAGCGGTAGACAATGAGCAGTTCTTC
CDR3: CASSPLLAVDNEQFF

J: TRBJ2-1
V: TRBV11-1
size: -
D: TRBD2
DNA: TGTGCCAGCAGCTTGATCGGCGGGGGCAATGAGCAGTTCTTC
CDR3: CASSLIGGGNEQFF

J: TRBJ1-1
V: TRBV29-1
size: -
D: -
DNA: TGCAGCGTTGGTCGGAACACTGAAGCTTTCTTT
CDR3: CSVGRNTEAFF

J: TRBJ2-5
V: TRBV30
size: -
D: -
DNA: TGTGCCTGGAGCTCGACCCTCGGAAAAGGGGAAGAGACCCAGTACTTC
CDR3: CAWSSTLGKGEETQYF

J: TRBJ1-5
V: TRBV19
size: -
D: -
DNA: TGTGCCAGTAGCGTAACAGGGCTCGAGGGCCAGCCCCAGCATTTT
CDR3: CASSVTGLEGQPQHF

J: TRBJ2-3
V: TRBV5-4
size: -
D: -
DNA: TGTGCCAGCAGCTCCACCGGGGCAGATACGCAGTATTTT
CDR3: CASSSTGADTQYF

J: TRBJ2-1
V: TRBV5-6
size: -
D: TRBD1
DNA: TGTGCCAGCAGCTTGAAGGTCGGGACAGGGGCCTACAATGAGCAGTTCTTC
CDR3: CASSLKVGTGAYNEQFF

J: TRBJ2-3
V: TRBV28
size: once
D: TRBD2
DNA: TGTGCCAGCAGGACTAGCGGACCAGATACGCAGTATTTT
CDR3: CASRTSGPDTQYF

J: TRBJ1-3
V: TRBV30
size: -
D: -
DNA: TGTGCCTGGAACTCCCAATCTGGAAACACCATATATTTT
CDR3: CAWNSQSGNTIYF

J: TRBJ2-3
V: TRBV7-9
size: few
D: -
DNA: TGTGCCAGCAGCGCTTCAGGGTATACAGATACGCAGTATTTT
CDR3: CASSASGYTDTQYF

J: TRBJ1-4
V: TRBV19
size: -
D: -
DNA: TGTGCCAGTAGGGGCCAGCTCAGCGAAAAACTGTTTTTT
CDR3: CASRGQLSEKLFF

J: TRBJ2-5
V: TRBV29-1
size: -
D: -
DNA: TGCAGCGTTGTAAGGGGGGGTGTCAGCCTCCAAGAGACCCAGTACTTC
CDR3: CSVVRGGVSLQETQYF

J: TRBJ2-1
V: TRBV5-1
size: -
D: -
DNA: TGCGCCAGCAGCTCAGGGGTGCGGGACAATGAGCAGTTCTTC
CDR3: CASSSGVRDNEQFF

J: TRBJ1-2
V: TRBV4-3
size: -
D: -
DNA: TGCGCCAGCAGCCAACGTCCGGGGTACTCTAACTATGGCTACACCTTC
CDR3: CASSQRPGYSNYGYTF

J: TRBJ1-5
V: TRBV29-1
size: -
D: -
DNA: TGCAGCGTTGGTGCAGGGGGCAATCAGCCCCAGCATTTT
CDR3: CSVGAGGNQPQHF

J: TRBJ2-1
V: TRBV6-1
size: -
D: -
DNA: TGTGCCAGCAGTGAACGGGGACATAAATCGGGCAATGAGCAGTTCTTC
CDR3: CASSERGHKSGNEQFF

J: TRBJ2-1
V: TRBV28
size: -
D: TRBD1
DNA: TGTGCCAGCAGTTGGACTTCCGGGACAGGGGGCAATGAGCAGTTCTTC
CDR3: CASSWTSGTGGNEQFF

J: TRBJ1-2
V: TRBV10-3
size: once
D: TRBD1
DNA: TGTGCCATCAGTGGGGACAGTAATGGCTACACCTTC
CDR3: CAISGDSNGYTF

J: TRBJ1-1
V: TRBV11-1
size: -
D: TRBD1
DNA: TGTGCCAGCAGCTCGACAGGGGGCCTCAGGGGCACTGAAGCTTTCTTT
CDR3: CASSSTGGLRGTEAFF

J: TRBJ1-2
V: TRBV6-6
size: -
D: TRBD1
DNA: TGTGCCAGCAGTTACTCCGACAGGGGAAACTATGGCTACACCTTC
CDR3: CASSYSDRGNYGYTF

J: TRBJ1-5
V: TRBV7-8
size: -
D: -
DNA: TGTGCCAGCAGCCCGCAGGGAAGGGTCAATCAGCCCCAGCATTTT
CDR3: CASSPQGRVNQPQHF

J: TRBJ1-4
V: TRBV3-1/TRBV3-2
size: -
D: TRBD1
DNA: TGTGCCAGCAGCCGTACAGGGGGCAAAGGGGAAAAACTGTTTTTT
CDR3: CASSRTGGKGEKLFF

J: TRBJ1-6
V: TRBV28
size: -
D: TRBD1
DNA: TGTGCCACCCAGGACAGGGGGCTCGGGTCCTATAATTCACCCCTCCACTTT
CDR3: CATQDRGLGSYNSPLHF

J: TRBJ2-1
V: TRBV5-6
size: -
D: -
DNA: TGTGCCAGCGCCCCTCCTCGACAGTCCGGTGAGCAGTTCTTC
CDR3: CASAPPRQSGEQFF

J: TRBJ1-2
V: TRBV10-3
size: -
D: -
DNA: TGTGCCATCAAGCCCCAGGGGCGCCTCTCTGGCTACACCTTC
CDR3: CAIKPQGRLSGYTF

J: TRBJ1-1
V: TRBV5-6
size: -
D: TRBD1
DNA: TGTGCCAGCAGCTTGGTGTCAGGGGGACGGTGGAACACTGAAGCTTTCTTT
CDR3: CASSLVSGGRWNTEAFF

J: TRBJ2-1
V: TRBV12-3/TRBV12-4
size: -
D: TRBD2
DNA: TGTGCCAGCAGGGGACTAGCCTACAATGAGCAGTTCTTC
CDR3: CASRGLAYNEQFF

J: TRBJ1-1
V: TRBV30
size: -
D: -
DNA: TGTGCCTGGAGCCCCGGGGCCAGGGGCACTGAAGCTTTCTTT
CDR3: CAWSPGARGTEAFF

J: TRBJ2-7
V: TRBV19
size: -
D: TRBD1
DNA: TGTGCCAGTAGTCCTCGGGGGTGGGACAGGCAAACCTACGAGCAGTACTTC
CDR3: CASSPRGWDRQTYEQYF

J: TRBJ2-7
V: TRBV27
size: once
D: TRBD1
DNA: TGTGCCAGCAGCCCGACAGGGGCCCCGGGAAACGAGCAGTACTTC
CDR3: CASSPTGAPGNEQYF

J: TRBJ2-1
V: TRBV5-1
size: -
D: -
DNA: TGCGCCAGCAGCACTGAGACAACAACGGGGTACAATGAGCAGTTCTTC
CDR3: CASSTETTTGYNEQFF

J: TRBJ2-5
V: TRBV19
size: -
D: -
DNA: TGTGCCAGTAGTACAGGGTCTTTAGAGACCCAGTACTTC
CDR3: CASSTGSLETQYF

J: TRBJ1-6
V: TRBV3-1/TRBV3-2
size: -
D: -
DNA: TGTGCCAGCGGCGGACAGTCTGATAATTCACCCCTCCACTTT
CDR3: CASGGQSDNSPLHF

J: TRBJ2-1
V: TRBV19
size: once
D: TRBD1
DNA: TGTGCCAGTCTTTGGACAGGGGCAGGCAATGAGCAGTTCTTC
CDR3: CASLWTGAGNEQFF

J: TRBJ2-2
V: TRBV7-2
size: -
D: TRBD1
DNA: TGTGCCAGCAGCTACGGACAGGGTGTGCGAGGCACCGGGGAGCTGTTTTTT
CDR3: CASSYGQGVRGTGELFF

J: TRBJ2-5
V: TRBV4-1
size: -
D: -
DNA: TGCGCCAGCAGCCAAGAGGGCCAGGGGTTTACCCAGTACTTC
CDR3: CASSQEGQGFTQYF

J: TRBJ1-1
V: TRBV14
size: -
D: TRBD1
DNA: TGTGCCAGCAGCTTCTTCAGGACAGGGGGCAGGGGGGGCACTGAAGCTTTCTTT
CDR3: CASSFFRTGGRGGTEAFF

J: TRBJ2-2
V: TRBV11-2
size: -
D: -
DNA: TGTGCCAGCAGCCGCCCCACTAGTTCCGGGGAGCTGTTTTTT
CDR3: CASSRPTSSGELFF

J: TRBJ1-5
V: TRBV25-1
size: -
D: -
DNA: TGTGCCAGCAGTCAAACAGGGAATAATCAGCCCCAGCATTTT
CDR3: CASSQTGNNQPQHF

J: TRBJ2-7
V: TRBV2
size: -
D: -
DNA: TGTGCCAGCACAGGAGGTTTAGGCTACGAGCAGTACTTC
CDR3: CASTGGLGYEQYF

J: TRBJ1-1
V: TRBV29-1
size: once
D: -
DNA: TGCAGCGTCAACAGGGCGAACACTGAAGCTTTCTTT
CDR3: CSVNRANTEAFF

J: TRBJ2-1
V: TRBV4-1
size: -
D: TRBD1
DNA: TGCGCCAGCAGCCTCATTAGGACAGGTCTTGGGAATGAGCAGTTCTTC
CDR3: CASSLIRTGLGNEQFF

J: TRBJ1-2
V: TRBV30
size: -
D: -
DNA: TGTGCCTGGACAGCGCTCAACTATGGCTACACCTTC
CDR3: CAWTALNYGYTF

J: TRBJ2-1
V: TRBV4-3
size: few
D: TRBD1
DNA: TGCGCCAGCAGCCAAGATCCGACAGGGACAGCCTACAATGAGCAGTTCTTC
CDR3: CASSQDPTGTAYNEQFF

J: TRBJ2-2
V: TRBV19
size: -
D: -
DNA: TGTGCCAGTAGCACACAGGGGGAGGGTACCGGGGAGCTGTTTTTT
CDR3: CASSTQGEGTGELFF

J: TRBJ2-3
V: TRBV25-1
size: -
D: TRBD1
DNA: TGTGCCAGCAGGGGACAGGAGCGCACAGATACGCAGTATTTT
CDR3: CASRGQERTDTQYF

J: TRBJ1-4
V: TRBV28
size: -
D: -
DNA: TGTGCCAGCAGTTCCTTACAGGAAAAACTGTTTTTT
CDR3: CASSSLQEKLFF

J: TRBJ1-5
V: TRBV5-5
size: few
D: TRBD1
DNA: TGTGCCAGCAGCTGGGGACAGGGGAATCAGCCCCAGCATTTT
CDR3: CASSWGQGNQPQHF